The 27 T cell receptor beta chains reported below all come from one sample, sequenced in a study of immune cell composition in non-small cell lung cancer. Sequencing used immunoSEQ multiplex PCR; TCRdb keeps in-frame clones, though not all of them. The sample records approximately 13,000 clones, over 70% being singletons. Sequencing used lung tumor tissue. These receptors originate from a human donor with non-small cell lung cancer.

The chain combines TRBV19 with TRBJ2-1, with D unresolved. Germline V gene sequence: CDR1 LNHDA, CDR2 SQIVND (reference sequence). V was pared by 1 base and J by 6 bases, with 7 bases between. The CDR3 is 13 residues long. The CDR3 DNA reads TGTGCCAGTAGTATAGGCCCGCGCAATGAGCAGTTCTTC. Amino acid sequence: CASSIGPRNEQFF.

In its sample, this clone is large. The J gene is TRBJ2-2, the V gene TRBV7-9; TRBD2 aligns across 8 bases. CDR1 is SEHNR, CDR2 FQNEAQ, per germline (reference sequence). The CDR3 is made up of 17 amino acids. The V and J ends lost 6 bases and 0 bases, in that order; junction bases with no gene match: 9. The CDR3 sequence: CASREGLREANTGELFF. DNA of the CDR3: TGTGCCAGCAGAGAAGGATTGCGGGAGGCGAACACCGGGGAGCTGTTTTTT.

The chain joins TRBV6-5 to TRBJ2-1, with 10 nucleotides matching TRBD1. J lost 10 bases, V lost 0 bases, and 6 bases had no gene match. Germline values: CDR1 MNHEY, CDR2 SVGAGI. The CDR3 loop spans 15 amino acids. In DNA form, the CDR3 reads TGTGCCAGCAGTTACTCCGGGACAGGGGTCGACGAGCAGTTCTTC. This sequence encodes CASSYSGTGVDEQFF.

The V gene is TRBV19, the J gene TRBJ2-5, with no clear D. V lost 3 bases, J lost 4 bases, and 12 bases lay in between. Germline values: CDR1 LNHDA, CDR2 SQIVND (reference sequence). The CDR3 length is 14 residues. CDR3 in amino acids: CASSMVGRVETQYF. CDR3 in DNA: TGTGCCAGTAGTATGGTGGGAAGGGTAGAGACCCAGTACTTC.

The V and J genes are TRBV5-1 and TRBJ2-7, with TRBD1 as a possible D gene (5 bases). Germline V gene data show CDR1 as SGHRS and CDR2 as YFSETQ. This CDR3 contains 14 residues. The germline V and J ends were trimmed by 4 bases and 1 base, with 12 bases remaining between them. In DNA, the CDR3 is TGCGCCAGCAGCCCGGCAGGGTCTTCCTACGAGCAGTACTTC. Protein sequence: CASSPAGSSYEQYF.

The rearrangement joins TRBV7-2 to TRBJ2-1; D unresolved. This CDR3 contains 17 residues. With 2 bases removed from V and 7 bases from J, the gap between germline ends came to 21 bases. Germline CDR1 is SGHTA and CDR2 is FQGNSA. DNA for the CDR3: TGTGCCAGCAGCTTATCCCCGCAATCTCTACCCGGGAATGAGCAGTTCTTC. It specifies CASSLSPQSLPGNEQFF.

This chain connects TRBV10-1 to TRBJ2-5; tentatively, D is TRBD1 or TRBD2 (5 bases each). This CDR3 spans 17 amino acids. Germline assignment: CDR1 WNHNN and CDR2 SYGVQD (reference sequence). The V end was cut by 0 bases, the J end by 2 bases, with 16 bases between. CDR3 protein: CASSESRVGTGQETQYF. The CDR3 nucleotides are TGCGCCAGCAGTGAGTCGCGGGTGGGGACGGGGCAAGAGACCCAGTACTTC.

This clone is a singleton in its sample. J is TRBJ1-4 and V is TRBV18; D is possibly TRBD1 (5 bases). The CDR3 length is 15 residues. V was pared by 3 bases and J by 0 bases, with 8 bases between. The germline CDR1 and CDR2 sequences are KGHSH and LQKENI. In DNA form, the CDR3 reads TGTGCCAGCTCACCTTGGGGGTCAACTAATGAAAAACTGTTTTTT. Encoded protein: CASSPWGSTNEKLFF.

This clone appeared a single time. J is TRBJ2-1 and V is TRBV9; 7 bases map to TRBD2. Germline V gene data show CDR1 as SGDLS and CDR2 as YYNGEE. J was trimmed by 8 bases and V by 2 bases; bases with no gene match: 1. The CDR3 extends over 12 amino acids. The chain's CDR3 is CASSVTSHEQFF. For the CDR3, the DNA is TGTGCCAGCAGCGTGACTAGCCATGAGCAGTTCTTC.

This clone was seen just once. CDR3 in DNA: TGTGCCAGCAGCCCCTCCGGGCGGCCCCCCTACGAGCAGTACTTC. It yields the protein CASSPSGRPPYEQYF. This chain connects TRBV6-6 to TRBJ2-7; D is uncertain. Trimming cost V 6 bases and J 2 bases, with 17 bases left between them. The CDR3 extends over 15 amino acids. Germline values: CDR1 MNHNY, CDR2 SVGAGI (reference sequence).

In DNA form, the CDR3 reads TGTGCCAGTAGTATAGGTGGGACAGTTAACAATCAGCCCCAGCATTTT. Protein sequence: CASSIGGTVNNQPQHF. The chain links TRBV19 to TRBJ1-5, with TRBD1 identical over 7 bases. V shed 1 base, J shed 3 bases, and the junction held 6 bases outside the gene matches. This CDR3 has 16 amino acids. The germline CDR1 and CDR2 sequences are LNHDA and SQIVND (reference sequence).

The rearrangement links TRBV15 to TRBJ2-2; 7 positions match TRBD2. Germline CDR1 LNHNV, CDR2 YYDKDF (reference sequence). V lost 2 bases, J lost 6 bases, and 9 bases stayed unmatched. This CDR3 is built from 16 residues. This CDR3 is CATSRRTSRWSGELFF. The CDR3 DNA reads as TGTGCCACCAGCAGAAGGACTAGTCGGTGGTCCGGGGAGCTGTTTTTT.

The chain employs TRBV9 and TRBJ2-1; no firm D call. The CDR3 has 15 amino acids. Looked up from germline, CDR1 is SGDLS and CDR2 is YYNGEE. With 4 bases removed from V and 7 bases from J, the gap between germline ends came to 18 bases. Here the CDR3 DNA reads TGTGCCAGCAGCACTCTACGGAGCCCTGGAAATGAGCAGTTCTTC. This encodes CASSTLRSPGNEQFF.

The chain links TRBV7-2 to TRBJ2-2, with D maybe TRBD2 (6 bases). The CDR3 is 14 residues long. Trimming left V 2 bases short and J 6 bases short, with 10 bases between. The germline V gene encodes CDR1 SGHTA and CDR2 FQGNSA. CDR3 DNA: TGTGCCAGCAGCTTACCGCTAGCGCCCGGGGAGCTGTTTTTT. Its protein is CASSLPLAPGELFF.

The V and J genes are TRBV28 and TRBJ2-7; possible D gene TRBD1, 5 bases. The CDR3 sequence is 15 residues long. V shed 5 bases and J shed 3 bases, with 17 bases lying between them. Per the germline V gene, CDR1 is MDHEN and CDR2 is SYDVKM. In DNA form, the CDR3 reads TGTGCCAGCAGTCCAACCGGGCAGGGTTTCTACGAGCAGTACTTC. It is translated as CASSPTGQGFYEQYF.

The genes are TRBV5-6 and TRBJ1-1, with TRBD1 as a possible D gene (5 bases). The CDR3 runs 14 residues. Per the germline V gene, CDR1 is SGHDT and CDR2 is YYEEEE. The ends were cut back, 0 bases at V and 6 bases at J, with 12 bases in the middle. The CDR3 DNA reads TGTGCCAGCAGCTTGGATTACAGGCAACCTGAAGCTTTCTTT. Amino acid sequence: CASSLDYRQPEAFF.

This clone was observed a single time. This chain links TRBV20-1 with TRBJ2-1; no clear D gene. The germline V gene encodes CDR1 DFQATT and CDR2 SNEGSKA (reference sequence). This CDR3 region has 8 residues. V was cut by 3 bases and J by 15 bases, with 6 bases left in between. The CDR3 bases are TGCAGTGCTAGCAGTCTGTTCTTC. Translation: CSASSLFF.

The genes are TRBV18 and TRBJ2-7; either TRBD1 or TRBD2 may supply D (5 bases each). V lost 0 bases to trimming and J lost 7 bases, with 16 bases between them. Germline CDR1 reads KGHSH; CDR2 reads LQKENI. The CDR3 extends over 15 amino acids. The DNA of the CDR3 is TGTGCCAGCTCACCACCAGGGACCGGCGGGTGGGAGCAGTACTTC. This sequence encodes CASSPPGTGGWEQYF. The complete variable domain, with remaining parts taken from reference TRBV18 and TRBJ2-7, reads NAGVMQNPRHLVRRRGQEARLRCSPMKGHSHVYWYRQLPEEGLKFMVYLQKENIIDESGMPKERFSAEFPKEGPSILRIQQVVRGDSAAYFCASSPPGTGGWEQYFGPGTRLTVT.

V gene TRBV11-2 combines with J gene TRBJ2-1; no clear D. The ends were cut back, 5 bases at V and 0 bases at J, with 5 bases in the middle. Germline CDR1 and CDR2: SGHAT and FQNNGV. The CDR3 has 13 residues. The CDR3 DNA is TGTGCCAGCAGCCCTCCCTCCTACAATGAGCAGTTCTTC. Its translation is CASSPPSYNEQFF. Complete variable domain (other parts from reference TRBV11-2 and TRBJ2-1): EAGVAQSPRYKIIEKRQSVAFWCNPISGHATLYWYQQILGQGPKLLIQFQNNGVVDDSQLPKDRFSAERLKGVDSTLKIQPAKLEDSAVYLCASSPPSYNEQFFGPGTRLTVL.

This chain connects TRBV29-1 to TRBJ2-3; 7 positions agree with TRBD2. The CDR3 length is 14 residues. Germline CDR1 and CDR2: SQVTM and ANQGSEA. Germline trimming cut 8 bases from V and 6 bases from J; bases unmatched to any gene: 14. The CDR3 loop reads CSFGGGGPSDTQYF. CDR3 coding DNA: TGCAGCTTTGGGGGGGGAGGGCCATCTGATACGCAGTATTTT.

Of note for this clone: Compared with germline, one end of the junction differs, possibly owing to a read error. V usage is TRBV7-7 and J usage is TRBJ2-5; 13 positions match TRBD2. Germline V gives CDR1 SSHAT, CDR2 FNYEAQ (reference sequence). The CDR3 is 16 amino acids. CDR3 sequence (DNA): TGTGCTAGCAGCTTAGGACTAGCGGGAGCAAAAGAGACCCAGTACTTC. It encodes CASSLGLAGAKETQYF.

The chain joins TRBV5-6 to TRBJ2-7; 7 bases match TRBD2. Germline loops: CDR1 SGHDT, CDR2 YYEEEE. This CDR3 is built from 17 residues. V was pared by 4 bases and J by 0 bases, with 13 bases of the junction left unmatched. The CDR3 region is CASSGGDSGLSSYEQYF. Written as DNA, the CDR3 is TGTGCCAGCAGCGGAGGAGATAGCGGGTTAAGCTCCTACGAGCAGTACTTC.

This chain uses TRBV5-1 with TRBJ1-1, with a tentative D call TRBD1 (5 bases). Germline loops: CDR1 SGHRS, CDR2 YFSETQ. V lost 0 bases, J lost 1 base, and 10 bases lay in between. The CDR3 has 15 amino acids. The CDR3: CASSLALGGNTEAFF. As DNA, the CDR3 is TGCGCCAGCAGCTTGGCGCTCGGGGGGAACACTGAAGCTTTCTTT.

This chain joins TRBV9 and TRBJ2-2; 7 nucleotides agree with TRBD2. This CDR3 is built from 13 residues. The germline gives CDR1 SGDLS, CDR2 YYNGEE. After removal of 4 bases from V and 8 bases from J, the junction contained 5 bases not matched to a gene. The DNA of the CDR3 is TGTGCCAGCAGCCTAGCGGTCCGAGGGGAGCTGTTTTTT. Protein product: CASSLAVRGELFF.

The chain links TRBV28 to TRBJ2-1, with 13 bases that match TRBD2. The germline CDR1 and CDR2 sequences are MDHEN and SYDVKM. The CDR3 totals 19 residues. The J segment lost 4 bases and the V segment lost 5 bases, leaving 14 bases of the junction unmatched. CDR3 amino acids: CASSALGLGLAGPYNEQFF. The CDR3 DNA reads as TGTGCCAGCAGTGCCCTTGGTTTGGGACTAGCGGGACCATACAATGAGCAGTTCTTC.

The rearrangement joins TRBV27 to TRBJ2-7, with a possible D match to TRBD1 (6 bases). The germline V gene has CDR1 MNHEY and CDR2 SMNVEV (reference sequence). Trimming took 2 bases from V and 2 from J, leaving 7 bases between them. The CDR3 extends over 13 amino acids. Here the CDR3 reads CASSLQGPYEQYF. CDR3 sequence (DNA): TGTGCCAGCAGTTTACAGGGGCCCTACGAGCAGTACTTC.

J is TRBJ2-1 and V is TRBV7-8, with 7 bases aligning to TRBD2. Trimming cost V 2 bases and J 2 bases; bases outside gene matches: 6. Germline CDR1 SGHVS, CDR2 FQNEAQ. There are 16 residues in the CDR3. The CDR3 sequence: CASSLLAGETYNEQFF. In DNA, the CDR3 is TGTGCCAGCAGCTTACTCGCGGGGGAGACCTACAATGAGCAGTTCTTC.